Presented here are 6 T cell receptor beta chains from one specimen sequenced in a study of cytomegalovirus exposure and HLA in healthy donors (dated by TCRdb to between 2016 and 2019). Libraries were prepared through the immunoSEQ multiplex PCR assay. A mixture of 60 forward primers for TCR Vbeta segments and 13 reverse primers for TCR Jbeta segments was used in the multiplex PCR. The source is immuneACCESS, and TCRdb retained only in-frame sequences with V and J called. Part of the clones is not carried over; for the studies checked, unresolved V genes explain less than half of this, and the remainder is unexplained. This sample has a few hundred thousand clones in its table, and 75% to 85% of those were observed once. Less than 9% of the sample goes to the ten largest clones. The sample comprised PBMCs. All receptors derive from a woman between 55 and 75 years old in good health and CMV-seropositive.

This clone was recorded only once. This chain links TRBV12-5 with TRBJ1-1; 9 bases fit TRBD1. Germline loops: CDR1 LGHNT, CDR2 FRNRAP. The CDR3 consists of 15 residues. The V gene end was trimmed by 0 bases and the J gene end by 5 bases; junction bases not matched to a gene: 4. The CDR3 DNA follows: TGTGCTAGTGGTTTGGTACAGGGGGCGAATACTGAAGCTTTCTTT. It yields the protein CASGLVQGANTEAFF.

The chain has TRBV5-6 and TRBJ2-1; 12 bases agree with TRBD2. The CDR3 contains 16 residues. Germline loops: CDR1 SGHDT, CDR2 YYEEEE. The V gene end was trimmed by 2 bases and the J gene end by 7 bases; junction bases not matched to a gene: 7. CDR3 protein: CASSFSSGRAGNEQFF. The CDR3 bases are TGTGCCAGCAGCTTCTCTAGCGGGAGGGCCGGGAATGAGCAGTTCTTC.

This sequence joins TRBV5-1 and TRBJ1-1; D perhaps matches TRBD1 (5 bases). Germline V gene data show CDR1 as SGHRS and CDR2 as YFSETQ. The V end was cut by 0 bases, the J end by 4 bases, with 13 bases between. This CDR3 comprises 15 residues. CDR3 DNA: TGCGCCAGCAGCTTGGAGGGGAGGACGGGCACTGAAGCTTTCTTT. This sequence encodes CASSLEGRTGTEAFF.

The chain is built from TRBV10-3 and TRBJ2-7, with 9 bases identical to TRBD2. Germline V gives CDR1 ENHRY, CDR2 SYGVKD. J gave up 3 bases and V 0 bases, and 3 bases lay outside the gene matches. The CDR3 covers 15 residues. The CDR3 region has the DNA TGTGCCATCAGTGAGTCAACTAGCGGGCTCTACGAGCAGTACTTC. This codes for CAISESTSGLYEQYF.

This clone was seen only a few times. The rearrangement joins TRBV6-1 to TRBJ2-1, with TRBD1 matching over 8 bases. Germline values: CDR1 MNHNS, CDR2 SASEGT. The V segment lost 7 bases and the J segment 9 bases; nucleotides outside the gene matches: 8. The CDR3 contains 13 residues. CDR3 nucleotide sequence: TGTGCCAGCACCAGGGACAGGTTCGGTGAGCAGTTCTTC. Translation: CASTRDRFGEQFF.

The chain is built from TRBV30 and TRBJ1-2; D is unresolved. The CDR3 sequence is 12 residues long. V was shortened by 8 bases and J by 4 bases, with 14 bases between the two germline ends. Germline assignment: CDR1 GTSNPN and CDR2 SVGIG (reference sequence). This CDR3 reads CATPGSLYGYTF. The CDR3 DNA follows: TGTGCCACTCCGGGGAGCCTCTATGGCTACACCTTC.